Described below is a single T cell receptor (beta chain) sequence and its context. The antigen is unknown. This entry belongs to a study of tumor-infiltrating lymphocytes in primary liver carcinoma. Study background: Patients were both men and women, whose ages ran from 30 to 69 years.

They got blood RNA out of unsorted whole blood and also pulled out germline DNA. Treatment-naive at the time, the patients had chronic HBV infection. The template, roughly 550 ng total RNA, yielded TCR beta cDNA made with a constant-region primer. Three nested multiplex PCR rounds, a slightly modified ARM-PCR, produced the libraries for TCR beta. A C-beta reverse primer and TRBV1-TRBV30 forward primers served in each of the first two PCR rounds, at about 10 cycles apiece. MiXCR, run by TCRdb on the multiplex PCR reads, gives a single entry per CDR3 protein. The data hold fewer than 350,000 distinct CDR3 sequences, with more than 55% observed a single time. The CDR3 loop spans 14 amino acids. Trimming removed 4 bases from V and 8 bases from J, with 17 bases in between. Findings of the study overall: Bulk samples went unsorted, so CD4+ and CD8+ repertoires were not compared.

This clonotype was obtained from a man aged 35-49 years with primary liver carcinoma and hepatitis B virus infection. The rearrangement uses TRBV12-3 or TRBV12-4 and TRBJ1-1; the D is unclear. The source material was peripheral blood. CDR3 sequence (DNA): TGTGCCAGCAGTTCTACGAGGAGGTTTAAAGAAGCTTTCTTT. Its protein is CASSSTRRFKEAFF.